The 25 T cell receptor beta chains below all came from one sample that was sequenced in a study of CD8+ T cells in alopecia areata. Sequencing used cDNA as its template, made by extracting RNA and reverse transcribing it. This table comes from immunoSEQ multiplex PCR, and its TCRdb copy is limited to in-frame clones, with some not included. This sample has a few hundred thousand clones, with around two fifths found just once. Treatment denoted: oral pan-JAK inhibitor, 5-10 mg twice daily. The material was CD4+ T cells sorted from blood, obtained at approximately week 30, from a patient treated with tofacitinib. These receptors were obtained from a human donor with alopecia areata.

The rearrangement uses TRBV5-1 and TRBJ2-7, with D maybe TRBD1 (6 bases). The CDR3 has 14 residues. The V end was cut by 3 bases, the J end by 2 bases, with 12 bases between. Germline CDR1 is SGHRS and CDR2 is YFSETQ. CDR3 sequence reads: CASSYRDTTYEQYF. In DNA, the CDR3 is TGCGCCAGCAGCTACCGGGACACTACCTACGAGCAGTACTTC.

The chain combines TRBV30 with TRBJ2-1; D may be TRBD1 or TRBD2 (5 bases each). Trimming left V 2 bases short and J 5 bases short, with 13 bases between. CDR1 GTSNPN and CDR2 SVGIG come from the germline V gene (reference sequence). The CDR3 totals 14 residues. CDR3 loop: CAWSLGDQNNEQFF. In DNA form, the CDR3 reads TGTGCCTGGAGTCTAGGGGACCAAAACAATGAGCAGTTCTTC.

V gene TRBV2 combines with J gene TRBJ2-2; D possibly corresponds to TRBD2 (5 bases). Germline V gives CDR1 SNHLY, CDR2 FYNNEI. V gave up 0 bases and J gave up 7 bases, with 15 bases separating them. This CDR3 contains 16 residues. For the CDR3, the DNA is TGTGCCAGCAGTGAAGCAGGGAGTCGAATCAACGGGGAGCTGTTTTTT. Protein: CASSEAGSRINGELFF.

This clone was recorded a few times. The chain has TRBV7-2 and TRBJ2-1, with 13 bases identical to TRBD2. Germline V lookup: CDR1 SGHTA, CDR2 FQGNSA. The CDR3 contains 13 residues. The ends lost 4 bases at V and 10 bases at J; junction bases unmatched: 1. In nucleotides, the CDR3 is TGTGCCAGCAGCTCACTAGCGGGAGGGGAGCAGTTCTTC. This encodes CASSSLAGGEQFF.

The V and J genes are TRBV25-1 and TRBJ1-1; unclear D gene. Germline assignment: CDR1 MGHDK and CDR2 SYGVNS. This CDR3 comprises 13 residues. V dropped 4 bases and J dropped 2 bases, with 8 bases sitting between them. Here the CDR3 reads CASSVEFNTEAFF. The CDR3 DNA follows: TGTGCCAGCAGTGTAGAGTTTAACACTGAAGCTTTCTTT.

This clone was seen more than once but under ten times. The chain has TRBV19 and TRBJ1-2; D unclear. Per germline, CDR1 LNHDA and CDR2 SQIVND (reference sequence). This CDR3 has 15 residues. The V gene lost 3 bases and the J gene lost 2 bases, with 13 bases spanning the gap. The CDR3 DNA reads TGTGCCAGTAGTATGGGTACGGCAGAGAACTATGGCTACACCTTC. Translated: CASSMGTAENYGYTF.

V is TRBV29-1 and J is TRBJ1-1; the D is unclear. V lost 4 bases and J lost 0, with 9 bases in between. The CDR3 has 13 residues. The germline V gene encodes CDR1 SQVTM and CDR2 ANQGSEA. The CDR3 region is CSVVWALNTEAFF. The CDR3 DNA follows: TGCAGCGTTGTCTGGGCTTTGAACACTGAAGCTTTCTTT.

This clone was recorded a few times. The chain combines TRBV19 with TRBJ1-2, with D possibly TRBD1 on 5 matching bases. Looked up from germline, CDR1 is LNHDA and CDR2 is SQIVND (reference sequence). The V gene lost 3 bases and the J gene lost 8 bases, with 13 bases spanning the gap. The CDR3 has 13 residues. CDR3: CASSIPGARGYTF. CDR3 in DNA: TGTGCCAGTAGTATCCCTGGGGCTCGGGGCTACACCTTC.

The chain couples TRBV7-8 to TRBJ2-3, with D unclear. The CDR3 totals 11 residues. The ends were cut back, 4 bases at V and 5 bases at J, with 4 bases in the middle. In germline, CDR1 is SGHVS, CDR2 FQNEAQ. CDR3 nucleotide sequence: TGTGCCAGCAGCTCTAGAGATACGCAGTATTTT. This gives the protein CASSSRDTQYF.

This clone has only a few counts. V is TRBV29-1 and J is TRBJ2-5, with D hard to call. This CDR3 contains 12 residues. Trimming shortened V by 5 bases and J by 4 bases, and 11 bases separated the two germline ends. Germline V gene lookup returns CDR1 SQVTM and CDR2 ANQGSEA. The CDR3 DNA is TGCAGCGTTCGGACGGGCCCAGAGACCCAGTACTTC. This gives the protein CSVRTGPETQYF.

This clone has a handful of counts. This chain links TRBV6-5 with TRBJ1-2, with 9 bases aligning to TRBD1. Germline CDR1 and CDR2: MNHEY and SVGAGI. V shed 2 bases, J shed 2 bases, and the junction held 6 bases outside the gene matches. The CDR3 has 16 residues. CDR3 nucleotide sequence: TGTGCCAGCAGTTACGGGACAGGGATTTCCAACTATGGCTACACCTTC. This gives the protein CASSYGTGISNYGYTF.

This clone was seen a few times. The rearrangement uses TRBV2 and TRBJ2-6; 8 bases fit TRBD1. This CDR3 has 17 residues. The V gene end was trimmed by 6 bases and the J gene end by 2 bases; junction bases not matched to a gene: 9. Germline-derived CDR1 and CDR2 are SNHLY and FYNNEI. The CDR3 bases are TGTGCCAGCAGGCTCCCGGGACAGGCTCCTGGGGCCAACGTCCTGACTTTC. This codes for CASRLPGQAPGANVLTF.

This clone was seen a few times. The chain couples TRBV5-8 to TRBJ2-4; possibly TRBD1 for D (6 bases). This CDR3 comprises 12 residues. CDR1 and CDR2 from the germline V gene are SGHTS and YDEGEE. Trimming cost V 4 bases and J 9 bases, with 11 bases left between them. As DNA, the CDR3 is TGTGCCAGCAGCCCCAGGGGTACCATTCAGTACTTC. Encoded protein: CASSPRGTIQYF.

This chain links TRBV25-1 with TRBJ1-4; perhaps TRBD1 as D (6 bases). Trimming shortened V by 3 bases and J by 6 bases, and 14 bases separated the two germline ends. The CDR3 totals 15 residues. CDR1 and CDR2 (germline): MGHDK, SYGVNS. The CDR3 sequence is CASSDRGRRDEKLFF. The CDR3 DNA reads TGTGCCAGCAGTGACAGGGGAAGGAGAGATGAAAAACTGTTTTTT.

The CDR3 region has the DNA TGTGCCAGCAGTTGGGGAACCAAAAACATTCAGTACTTC. It is translated as CASSWGTKNIQYF. The rearrangement uses TRBV27 and TRBJ2-4; D is unclear. V lost 4 bases and J lost 2, with 6 bases in between. CDR1 MNHEY and CDR2 SMNVEV come from the germline V gene (reference sequence). The CDR3 has 13 amino acids.

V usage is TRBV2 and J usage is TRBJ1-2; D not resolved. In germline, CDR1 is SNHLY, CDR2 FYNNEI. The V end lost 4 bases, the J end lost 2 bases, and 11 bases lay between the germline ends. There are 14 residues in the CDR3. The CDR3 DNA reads TGTGCCAGCAGTGGCTCGGAGTTGAACTATGGCTACACCTTC. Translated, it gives CASSGSELNYGYTF.

CDR3 in DNA: TGCAGCGTTGCAGGGTGGATCACTGAAGCTTTCTTT. Amino acid sequence: CSVAGWITEAFF. The V and J genes are TRBV29-1 and TRBJ1-1, with a tentative D call TRBD1 (5 bases). The CDR3 covers 12 residues. Per germline, CDR1 SQVTM and CDR2 ANQGSEA. V was shortened by 4 bases and J by 4 bases, with 10 bases between the two germline ends. Full variable domain (remainder filled in from reference TRBV29-1 and TRBJ1-1): SAVISQKPSRDICQRGTSLTIQCQVDSQVTMMFWYRQQPGQSLTLIATANQGSEATYESGFVIDKFPISRPNLTFSTLTVSNMSPEDSSIYLCSVAGWITEAFFGQGTRLTVV.

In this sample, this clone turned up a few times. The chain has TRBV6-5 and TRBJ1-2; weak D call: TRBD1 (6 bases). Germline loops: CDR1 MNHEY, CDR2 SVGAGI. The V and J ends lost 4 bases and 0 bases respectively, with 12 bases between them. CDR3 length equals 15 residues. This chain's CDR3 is CASSLRDMTNYGYTF. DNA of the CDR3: TGTGCCAGCAGTTTAAGGGACATGACTAACTATGGCTACACCTTC.

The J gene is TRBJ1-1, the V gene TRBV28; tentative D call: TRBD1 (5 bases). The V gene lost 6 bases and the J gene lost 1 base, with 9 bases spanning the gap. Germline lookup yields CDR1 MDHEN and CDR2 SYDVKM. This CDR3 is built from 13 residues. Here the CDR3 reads CASRTTANTEAFF. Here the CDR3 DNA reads TGTGCCAGCAGGACGACAGCGAACACTGAAGCTTTCTTT.

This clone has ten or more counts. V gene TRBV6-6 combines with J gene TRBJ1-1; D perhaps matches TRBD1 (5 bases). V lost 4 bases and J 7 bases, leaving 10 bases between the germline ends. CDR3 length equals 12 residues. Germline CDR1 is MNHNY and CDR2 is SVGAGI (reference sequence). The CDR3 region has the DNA TGTGCCAGCAGTTCACAGGTTTTTGAAGCTTTCTTT. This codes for CASSSQVFEAFF.

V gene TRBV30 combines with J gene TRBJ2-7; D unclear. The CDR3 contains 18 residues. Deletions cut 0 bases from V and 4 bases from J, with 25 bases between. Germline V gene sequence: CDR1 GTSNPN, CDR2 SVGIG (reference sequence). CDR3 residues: CAWSVGTDPTRYDYEQYF. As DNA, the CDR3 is TGTGCCTGGAGTGTTGGCACAGACCCGACCCGCTACGATTACGAGCAGTACTTC.

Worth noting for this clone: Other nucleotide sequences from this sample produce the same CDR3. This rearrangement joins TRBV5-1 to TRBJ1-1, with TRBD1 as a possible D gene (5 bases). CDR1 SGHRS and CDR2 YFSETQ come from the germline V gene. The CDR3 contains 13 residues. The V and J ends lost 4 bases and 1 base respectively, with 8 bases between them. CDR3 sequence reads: CASSPGQNTEAFF. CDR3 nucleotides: TGCGCCAGCAGCCCTGGACAGAACACTGAAGCTTTCTTT. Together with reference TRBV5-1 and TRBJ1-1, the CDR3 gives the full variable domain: KAGVTQTPRYLIKTRGQQVTLSCSPISGHRSVSWYQQTPGQGLQFLFEYFSETQRNKGNFPGRFSGRQFSNSRSEMNVSTLELGDSALYLCASSPGQNTEAFFGQGTRLTVV.

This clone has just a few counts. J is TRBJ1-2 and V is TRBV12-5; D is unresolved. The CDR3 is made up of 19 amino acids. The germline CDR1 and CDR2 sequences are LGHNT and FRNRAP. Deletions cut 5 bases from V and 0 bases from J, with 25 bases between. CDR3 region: CASGRPPDMVLHSNYGYTF. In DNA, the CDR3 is TGTGCTAGTGGTCGACCTCCTGACATGGTACTTCATTCTAACTATGGCTACACCTTC.

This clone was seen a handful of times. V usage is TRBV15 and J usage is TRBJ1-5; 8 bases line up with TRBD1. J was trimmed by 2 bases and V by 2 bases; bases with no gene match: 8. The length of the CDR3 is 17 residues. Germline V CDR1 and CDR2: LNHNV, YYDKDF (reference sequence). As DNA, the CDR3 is TGTGCCACCAGCAGAAGGGACAGGTACGATGGCAATCAGCCCCAGCATTTT. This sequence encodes CATSRRDRYDGNQPQHF.

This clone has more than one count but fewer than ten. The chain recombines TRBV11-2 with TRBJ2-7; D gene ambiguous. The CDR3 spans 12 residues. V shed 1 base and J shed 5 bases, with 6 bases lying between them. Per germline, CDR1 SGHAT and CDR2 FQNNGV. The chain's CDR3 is CASSLAAHEQYF. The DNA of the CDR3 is TGTGCCAGCAGCTTAGCCGCCCACGAGCAGTACTTC.